The T cell receptor beta chain under discussion was sequenced for a study of blood T cell repertoires in COVID-19 (TCRdb year 2020). About the investigation overall: Collaborator samples came from the United States, Italy and Spain and covered acute and convalescent phases of COVID-19. The samples were drawn from the first 160 participants of the ongoing ImmuneRACE study and from 1,254 subjects provided by 6 global collaborators. Where available, HLA class I and class II types were obtained from metadata supplied by the sample provider rather than from assay-based typing. The material from the prospective study consisted of cDNA or gDNA derived from T cells, B-cell-depleted T cells, or PBMCs. The repertoires were made available in a free public database intended to serve as a resource for research on the immune response to SARS-CoV-2. Nearly every sample came with metadata listing a de-identified subject ID, COVID-19 status, age in years and sex. Subjects who had been exposed to COVID-19, were actively infected with it, or had recovered from it provided the deeply sampled blood TCRbeta repertoires that made up the dataset. The research as a whole found: The amount of clinical and demographic metadata varied by source and participant and was provided uncurated.

In the case of this clone: Its recognized antigen is unknown. No qualities accompany the bases; no much larger clone lies one base away.

Collaborating institutions collected whole blood in K2EDTA tubes following their own protocols. Collaborator samples were shipped for TCRbeta analysis as frozen whole blood, isolated PBMCs, or DNA extracted from either sample type. The CDR1 and CDR2 encoded by the germline V gene are MDHEN and SYDVKM. The CDR3, from cysteine to phenylalanine, totals 14 residues. Only the CDR3 portion is preserved as DNA: 42 bases, with reading frame beginning at the first base. V loses 7 bases of germline sequence and J loses 4 bases, and the interval between the two ends is 14 bases. TCRbeta CDR3 regions were amplified from genomic DNA using the immunoSEQ Assay, a bias-controlled multiplex PCR. Per the original workflow: Within the assay, amplification of reference gene primers was used to estimate how many nucleated cells each sample contained. Sequence reads were collapsed and filtered to measure the absolute abundance of every unique TCRbeta CDR3 rearrangement. Productive Simpson clonality was computed per sample as the square root of Simpson's diversity index over productive rearrangements. Drawn from immuneACCESS, this table holds only the in-frame rearrangements with V and J called that TCRdb kept. Clones are partly lost; checked studies trace under half to an unresolved V gene and leave the rest unexplained. Clonal size and the V and J genes are those of that table, whereas D and trimming came from the DNA. The sample has 250,000 to 300,000 clones on record, 70% to 85% of them singletons. The top ten clonotypes cover more than 2.5% of the sample.

This TCR came from an elderly woman with acute or convalescent COVID-19. In this chain, TRBV28 is recombined with TRBJ1-3; the D region possibly corresponds to TRBD1 (6 bases align). Sequencing was done on a sample of peripheral blood. The bases are TGTGCCAGCACCAGTGAGGGGGAAGGAAACACCATATATTTT. This codes for CASTSEGEGNTIYF. This CDR3, with the reference TRBV28 and TRBJ1-3 proteins standing in past its ends, gives the full variable domain DVKVTQSSRYLVKRTGEKVFLECVQDMDHENMFWYRQDPGLGLRLIYFSYDVKMKEKGDIPEGYSVSREKKERFSLILESASTNQTSMYLCASTSEGEGNTIYFGEGSWLTVV.